This T cell receptor beta chain was sequenced during a study of cytomegalovirus exposure and HLA in healthy donors. In germline, CDR1 is SGHAT, CDR2 FQDESV (reference sequence). This CDR3 is 18 amino acids long. V was pared by 5 bases and J by 1 base, with 10 bases of the junction left unmatched. The PCR had 60 Vbeta and 13 Jbeta primers. The repertoire was sequenced with immunoSEQ multiplex PCR; TCRdb's copy has only in-frame clones and lacks some. The table has 170,000 or so clones, around 77% seen once; the top ten hold 2% to 2.5%. This chain connects TRBV11-1 to TRBJ2-1; 11 bases agree with TRBD1. The source of this sequence is a man between 60 and 75 years old in good health and CMV-seronegative. The sequencing sample was made of PBMCs. The CDR3 DNA reads TGTGCCAGCAGCCCAGGGTTCGGGACAGGGGGTTCCTACAATGAGCAGTTCTTC. It specifies CASSPGFGTGGSYNEQFF.